The TCR beta chain under discussion was sequenced for a study of beta chain features in type 1 diabetes. CD45RO/CCR7/CD25/CD127/CD95/CD27 separated CD4+ naive, central memory, regulatory and stem cell-like memory cells by sorting. V lost 8 bases and J lost 5; bases outside the gene matches: 1. Germline CDR1 is SGHNT and CDR2 is YYREEE (reference sequence). The CDR3 runs 13 residues. Expressed TCRB transcripts were sequenced because the isolated RNA had all been reverse transcribed beforehand. The repertoire was sequenced with immunoSEQ multiplex PCR; TCRdb's copy has only in-frame clones and lacks some. The sample carries approximately 300,000 clones, about 11% recorded once.

The sequenced sample was naive CD4+ T cells from blood. The TCR originated in a woman aged 25 to 39 in good health. V usage is TRBV5-4 and J usage is TRBJ2-3; 14 bases are a match to TRBD2. CDR3 protein: CARGLAGEDTQYF. CDR3 in DNA: TGTGCCAGGGGACTAGCGGGAGAAGATACGCAGTATTTT.